This entry lists 14 T cell receptor beta chains sequenced from one sample in a study of cytomegalovirus exposure and HLA in healthy donors. Both 60 Vbeta primers and 13 Jbeta primers went into the PCR. Assay: immunoSEQ multiplex PCR; the TCRdb copy retains only in-frame clones and omits some. The table has about 160,000 clones, roughly four fifths seen once; the top ten hold less than 15%. Material for sequencing was PBMCs. These TCRs come from a woman in her 50s in good health and CMV-seronegative.

This clone has only a few counts. This sequence joins TRBV6-1 and TRBJ2-3; 10 bases line up with TRBD1. Germline V CDR1 and CDR2: MNHNS, SASEGT. This CDR3 is 14 amino acids long. V lost 6 bases and J lost 5; bases outside the gene matches: 5. The CDR3 is CASSAGQGRDTQYF. The CDR3 DNA follows: TGTGCCAGCAGCGCGGGACAGGGGAGAGATACGCAGTATTTT.

About this clone: Distinct nucleotide sequences in the sample also encode this CDR3. The chain is built from TRBV9 and TRBJ2-1; possible D gene TRBD2, 6 bases. V gave up 5 bases and J gave up 5 bases, with 14 bases separating them. The CDR3 length is 14 residues. Germline V gene lookup returns CDR1 SGDLS and CDR2 YYNGEE. CDR3 sequence (DNA): TGTGCCAGCAGTGTTGGCGGACTAAACAATGAGCAGTTCTTC. Translating it yields CASSVGGLNNEQFF.

The J gene is TRBJ1-2, the V gene TRBV23-1; TRBD1 might be the D (5 bases). TRBV23-1 is an open reading frame whose function is uncertain. The CDR3 is 13 residues long. Trimming took 1 base from V and 8 from J, leaving 11 bases between them. CDR3 protein: CASSQFPRGGYTF. The CDR3 coding sequence is TGCGCCAGCAGTCAATTCCCCCGGGGGGGCTACACCTTC.

This chain joins TRBV7-8 and TRBJ2-5; possible D gene TRBD1, 6 bases. The CDR3 runs to 14 residues. The germline CDR1 and CDR2 sequences are SGHVS and FQNEAQ. The V end lost 2 bases, the J end lost 5 bases, and 12 bases lay between the germline ends. CDR3 nucleotides: TGTGCCAGCAGCTTAACAGGGTTCAGGGAGACCCAGTACTTC. It encodes CASSLTGFRETQYF.

This chain connects TRBV27 to TRBJ2-2, with TRBD2 matching over 7 bases. Germline V gene data show CDR1 as MNHEY and CDR2 as SMNVEV (reference sequence). The CDR3 has 17 residues. V was clipped by 6 bases and J by 1 base; unmatched bases: 11. The CDR3 DNA is TGTGCCAGCAGAACCATGCTAGCGGCCTTGAACACCGGGGAGCTGTTTTTT. Translated: CASRTMLAALNTGELFF.

The chain has TRBV7-9 and TRBJ1-2, with D perhaps TRBD1 (6 bases). V lost 5 bases and J lost 4, with 20 bases in between. This CDR3 region has 16 residues. CDR1 and CDR2 from the germline V gene are SEHNR and FQNEAQ (reference sequence). The CDR3 coding sequence is TGTGCCAGCAGCCTTAATGGGGGGGGCATCGGCTATGGCTACACCTTC. Translated: CASSLNGGGIGYGYTF.

The chain links TRBV30 to TRBJ1-1; tentative D call: TRBD1 (5 bases). From germline, CDR1 is GTSNPN and CDR2 SVGIG (reference sequence). CDR3 length equals 12 residues. Deletions cut 2 bases from V and 11 bases from J, with 15 bases between. CDR3 amino acids: CAWSPASGRAFF. Written as DNA, the CDR3 is TGTGCCTGGAGTCCTGCTTCAGGGAGGGCTTTCTTT.

The chain links TRBV14 to TRBJ2-3; 9 bases align to TRBD1. After removal of 4 bases from V and 6 bases from J, the junction contained 5 bases not matched to a gene. CDR1 is SGHDN and CDR2 is FVKESK in the germline V gene. There are 14 residues in the CDR3. The CDR3 DNA reads as TGTGCCAGCAGCCGACAGGGGGTAAGGGATACGCAGTATTTT. Translated: CASSRQGVRDTQYF. The full variable domain, with the rest looked up from reference TRBV14 and TRBJ2-3, is EAGVTQFPSHSVIEKGQTVTLRCDPISGHDNLYWYRRVMGKEIKFLLHFVKESKQDESGMPNNRFLAERTGGTYSTLKVQPAELEDSGVYFCASSRQGVRDTQYFGPGTRLTVL.

The chain employs TRBV11-3 and TRBJ2-7; weak D call: TRBD1 (7 bases). V was cut by 5 bases and J by 5 bases, with 19 bases left in between. There are 15 residues in the CDR3. Germline loops: CDR1 SGHNT, CDR2 YENEEA. CDR3 sequence (DNA): TGTGCCAGCAGCCTCGGAGGGGCAGGGGGGCACGAGCAGTACTTC. Its protein is CASSLGGAGGHEQYF.

The chain joins TRBV7-2 to TRBJ1-2, with TRBD1 identical over 7 bases. The CDR3 consists of 13 residues. Germline values: CDR1 SGHTA, CDR2 FQGNSA. V lost 5 bases and J lost 3; bases outside the gene matches: 3. CDR3 DNA: TGTGCCAGCAGCGAGGACAGGTACTATGGCTACACCTTC. Amino acid sequence: CASSEDRYYGYTF.

This chain uses TRBV30 with TRBJ2-5; the D is unclear. CDR1 and CDR2 (germline): GTSNPN, SVGIG (reference sequence). The CDR3 loop spans 12 amino acids. Trimming shortened V by 5 bases and J by 2 bases, and 9 bases separated the two germline ends. CDR3 amino acids: CAWAQEQETQYF. The DNA of the CDR3 is TGTGCCTGGGCCCAAGAGCAAGAGACCCAGTACTTC.

This chain connects TRBV5-6 to TRBJ2-3; 10 bases are shared with TRBD1. The germline V gene has CDR1 SGHDT and CDR2 YYEEEE. The CDR3 runs to 16 residues. With V trimmed by 0 bases and J by 3 bases, 4 bases remained unmatched. For the CDR3, the DNA is TGTGCCAGCAGCTTGGGTGGGACAGGGGCAACAGATACGCAGTATTTT. Protein product: CASSLGGTGATDTQYF.

This clone was seen only a few times. V usage is TRBV19 and J usage is TRBJ1-1, with D unresolved. The length of the CDR3 is 16 residues. The V gene lost 5 bases and the J gene lost 2 bases, with 18 bases spanning the gap. CDR1 LNHDA and CDR2 SQIVND come from the germline V gene (reference sequence). In nucleotides, the CDR3 is TGTGCCAGTAGTGGGCCCTCCCGGATCCCCAACACTGAAGCTTTCTTT. This translates into CASSGPSRIPNTEAFF.

The chain employs TRBV4-3 and TRBJ2-2; D is undetermined. CDR1 is LGHNA and CDR2 is YSLEER in the germline V gene. The ends were cut back, 1 base at V and 4 bases at J, with 10 bases in the middle. This CDR3 is built from 15 residues. This CDR3 is CASSQVEHSTGELFF. Here the CDR3 DNA reads TGCGCCAGCAGCCAAGTGGAGCATAGCACCGGGGAGCTGTTTTTT.